What follows are 30 T cell receptor beta chains derived from one specimen sequenced in a study of T cell changes during pregnancy in multiple sclerosis. Sequenced by immunoSEQ multiplex PCR; TCRdb stores in-frame clones only, minus some. The sample holds approximately 87,000 clones; 85% to 95% are singletons and the top ten take around 0.45%. The sample here was CD4+ T cells from peripheral blood mononuclear cells, taken in the second trimester of pregnancy. Receptor source: a female donor with multiple sclerosis, enrolled in a pregnancy study.

The rearrangement links TRBV7-9 to TRBJ2-1, with 10 bases aligning to TRBD1. The ends lost 5 bases at V and 8 bases at J; junction bases unmatched: 9. This CDR3 comprises 15 residues. The V gene's germline CDR1 is SEHNR and CDR2 FQNEAQ (reference sequence). The CDR3 DNA follows: TGTGCCAGCAGCAACCGGGACAGGGGATCCCATGAGCAGTTCTTC. Translation gives CASSNRDRGSHEQFF.

This chain joins TRBV19 and TRBJ1-6; 7 positions match TRBD1. The CDR3 is 16 residues long. CDR1 and CDR2 (germline): LNHDA, SQIVND (reference sequence). With 7 bases clipped from V and 8 bases from J, the junction kept 14 bases outside the gene matches. Here the CDR3 DNA reads TGTGCCAGTAAGTCTACAGGGGTCACGACCTATTCACCCCTCCACTTT. Protein: CASKSTGVTTYSPLHF.

The chain has TRBV29-1 and TRBJ2-7, with no clear D. This CDR3 is 12 amino acids long. The V gene's germline CDR1 is SQVTM and CDR2 ANQGSEA. The ends were cut back, 1 base at V and 2 bases at J, with 6 bases in the middle. In DNA form, the CDR3 reads TGCAGCGTTGAAGTGAACACCTACGAGCAGTACTTC. Translated, it gives CSVEVNTYEQYF.

V gene TRBV7-3 combines with J gene TRBJ2-7; 8 bases are shared with TRBD2. CDR1 is SGHTA and CDR2 is FQGTGA in the germline V gene. V trimming: 5 bases; J trimming: 2 bases; junction bases outside the gene matches: 5. This CDR3 region has 14 residues. Here the CDR3 reads CASSRTGGAYEQYF. The CDR3 DNA follows: TGTGCCAGCAGCCGCACGGGGGGGGCCTACGAGCAGTACTTC. Full variable domain (outside the CDR3, taken from reference TRBV7-3 and TRBJ2-7): GAGVSQTPSNKVTEKGKYVELRCDPISGHTALYWYRQSLGQGPEFLIYFQGTGAADDSGLPNDRFFAVRPEGSVSTLKIQRTERGDSAVYLCASSRTGGAYEQYFGPGTRLTVT.

This clone was seen just once. The V call is TRBV7-3, the J call TRBJ1-1; 8 bases fit TRBD1. This CDR3 has 14 amino acids. The V gene's germline CDR1 is SGHTA and CDR2 FQGTGA. The V segment lost 4 bases and the J segment 4 bases; nucleotides outside the gene matches: 5. CDR3 sequence: CASSSTTGGTEAFF. CDR3 sequence (DNA): TGTGCCAGCAGCTCGACCACAGGGGGCACTGAAGCTTTCTTT.

This chain connects TRBV28 to TRBJ2-5, with 9 bases matching TRBD1. Looked up from germline, CDR1 is MDHEN and CDR2 is SYDVKM. The CDR3 covers 18 residues. V dropped 6 bases and J dropped 2; count of bases not matched to a gene: 16. The CDR3 here is CASRIGNRGRRGQETQYF. In DNA, the CDR3 is TGTGCCAGCAGGATAGGGAACAGGGGGCGACGTGGTCAAGAGACCCAGTACTTC. The variable domain in full, with the rest retrieved from reference TRBV28 and TRBJ2-5, is DVKVTQSSRYLVKRTGEKVFLECVQDMDHENMFWYRQDPGLGLRLIYFSYDVKMKEKGDIPEGYSVSREKKERFSLILESASTNQTSMYLCASRIGNRGRRGQETQYFGPGTRLLVL.

V gene TRBV18 combines with J gene TRBJ2-2; possibly TRBD1 for D (6 bases). CDR1 and CDR2 (germline): KGHSH, LQKENI. The CDR3 extends over 15 amino acids. The germline V and J ends were trimmed by 2 bases and 1 base, with 8 bases remaining between them. The CDR3 sequence is CASSPETGNTGELFF. Written as DNA, the CDR3 is TGTGCCAGCTCACCAGAGACAGGGAACACCGGGGAGCTGTTTTTT.

The chain employs TRBV7-3 and TRBJ2-6, with D maybe TRBD1 (6 bases). CDR3 length: 16 residues. V lost 7 bases and J lost 2, with 15 bases in between. The germline V gene has CDR1 SGHTA and CDR2 FQGTGA. The CDR3 loop is CASTPYRDAGANVLTF. DNA of the CDR3: TGTGCCAGCACCCCATACAGGGACGCTGGGGCCAACGTCCTGACTTTC.

The CDR3, as DNA: TGCGCCAGCAGCCAAGAGCAGGGGCGGACGCATGGCTACACCTTC. Translating it yields CASSQEQGRTHGYTF. The rearrangement links TRBV4-3 to TRBJ1-2; the D gene is possibly TRBD1 (6 bases). The CDR3 length is 15 residues. Germline V CDR1 and CDR2: LGHNA, YSLEER. Trimming cost V 0 bases and J 6 bases, with 14 bases left between them.

The chain carries TRBV19 and TRBJ1-5; 7 bases map to TRBD1. Germline V gene data show CDR1 as LNHDA and CDR2 as SQIVND (reference sequence). The CDR3 is 14 amino acids. Trimming removed 6 bases from V and 4 bases from J; junction bases left unmatched: 6. The CDR3 region has the DNA TGTGCCAGTAGAGGGACAGCCTTTAATCAGCCCCAGCATTTT. It yields the protein CASRGTAFNQPQHF. The whole variable domain, filled in from reference TRBV19 and TRBJ1-5, reads DGGITQSPKYLFRKEGQNVTLSCEQNLNHDAMYWYRQDPGQGLRLIYYSQIVNDFQKGDIAEGYSVSREKKESFPLTVTSAQKNPTAFYLCASRGTAFNQPQHFGDGTRLSIL.

This chain uses TRBV6-1 with TRBJ1-2; weak D call: TRBD1 (5 bases). The CDR3 contains 22 residues. V was pared by 2 bases and J by 3 bases, with 34 bases between. From germline, CDR1 is MNHNS and CDR2 SASEGT. The CDR3 DNA reads TGTGCCAGCAGTGAAAGAGATAGGGGCAAGTCGGTGGTACGAACCCATCACTATGGCTACACCTTC. It translates to CASSERDRGKSVVRTHHYGYTF.

This rearrangement joins TRBV7-8 to TRBJ1-6; D might be TRBD1 (6 bases). The CDR3 has 19 residues. In germline, CDR1 is SGHVS, CDR2 FQNEAQ. The ends were cut back, 5 bases at V and 9 bases at J, with 29 bases in the middle. In DNA, the CDR3 is TGTGCCAGCAGCCCAAGCGGACAATTAGGGCGGGGGCGAATTTCACCCCTCCACTTT. This encodes CASSPSGQLGRGRISPLHF. The full variable domain, in which reference TRBV7-8 and TRBJ1-6 provide the parts outside the CDR3, is GAGVSQSPRYKVAKRGQDVALRCDPISGHVSLFWYQQALGQGPEFLTYFQNEAQLDKSGLPSDRFFAERPEGSVSTLKIQRTQQEDSAVYLCASSPSGQLGRGRISPLHFGNGTRLTVT.

The sample holds a few counts of this clone. This CDR3 is CASSGRGDFGGYTF. CDR3 DNA: TGTGCCAGCAGTGGGAGAGGGGACTTTGGGGGCTACACCTTC. V and J are TRBV2 and TRBJ1-2; D perhaps matches TRBD1 (5 bases). V was shortened by 4 bases and J by 8 bases, with 17 bases between the two germline ends. This CDR3 has 14 residues. From germline, CDR1 is SNHLY and CDR2 FYNNEI.

This chain uses TRBV15 with TRBJ1-6; D might be TRBD1 (5 bases). V shed 3 bases and J shed 8 bases, with 11 bases lying between them. The CDR3 is 14 residues long. Per the germline V gene, CDR1 is LNHNV and CDR2 is YYDKDF (reference sequence). CDR3 coding DNA: TGTGCCACCAGCAGCAGGGTTCCTTATTCACCCCTCCACTTT. Protein sequence: CATSSRVPYSPLHF. Looking up the rest from reference TRBV15 and TRBJ1-6 gives the full variable domain: DAMVIQNPRYQVTQFGKPVTLSCSQTLNHNVMYWYQQKSSQAPKLLFHYYDKDFNNEADTPDNFQSRRPNTSFCFLDIRSPGLGDTAMYLCATSSRVPYSPLHFGNGTRLTVT.

J is TRBJ2-7 and V is TRBV5-4, with 7 bases that match TRBD2. The trim removed 4 bases at V and 2 bases at J, leaving 9 bases unmatched. This CDR3 spans 15 amino acids. In germline, CDR1 is SGHNT, CDR2 YYREEE (reference sequence). In DNA form, the CDR3 reads TGTGCCAGCAGCCCCGGGGGACGGGGGGCCTACGAGCAGTACTTC. Translating gives CASSPGGRGAYEQYF. Together with reference TRBV5-4 and TRBJ2-7, the CDR3 gives the full variable domain: ETGVTQSPTHLIKTRGQQVTLRCSSQSGHNTVSWYQQALGQGPQFIFQYYREEENGRGNFPPRFSGLQFPNYSSELNVNALELDDSALYLCASSPGGRGAYEQYFGPGTRLTVT.

The chain carries TRBV19 and TRBJ2-5, with 10 bases identical to TRBD2. The CDR3 is 15 amino acids. After removal of 5 bases from V and 0 bases from J, the junction contained 3 bases not matched to a gene. CDR1 and CDR2 (germline): LNHDA, SQIVND (reference sequence). The chain's CDR3 is CASSVGLADQETQYF. The CDR3 nucleotides read TGTGCCAGTAGTGTTGGACTAGCGGACCAAGAGACCCAGTACTTC. Full variable domain (missing parts from reference TRBV19 and TRBJ2-5): DGGITQSPKYLFRKEGQNVTLSCEQNLNHDAMYWYRQDPGQGLRLIYYSQIVNDFQKGDIAEGYSVSREKKESFPLTVTSAQKNPTAFYLCASSVGLADQETQYFGPGTRLLVL.

J is TRBJ2-7 and V is TRBV11-2, with a weak D call TRBD1 (5 bases). This CDR3 spans 15 amino acids. Germline CDR1 and CDR2: SGHAT and FQNNGV. The V end lost 3 bases, the J end lost 2 bases, and 14 bases lay between the germline ends. CDR3 amino acids: CASSFTDRSTYEQYF. The CDR3 region has the DNA TGTGCCAGCAGCTTTACAGACAGAAGTACCTACGAGCAGTACTTC.

This chain uses TRBV4-1 with TRBJ1-2; TRBD1 aligns across 8 bases. The CDR3 runs to 15 residues. Germline CDR1 MGHRA, CDR2 YSYEKL. V lost 1 base and J lost 5; bases outside the gene matches: 6. CDR3 amino acids: CASSQVSRTGYGYTF. CDR3 DNA: TGCGCCAGCAGCCAAGTCTCCAGGACAGGGTATGGCTACACCTTC.

This clone was observed a single time. The rearrangement joins TRBV6-6 to TRBJ1-5; the D is unclear. The CDR3 is 14 residues long. Trimming removed 2 bases at V and 7 bases at J, with 12 bases between. From germline, CDR1 is MNHNY and CDR2 SVGAGI (reference sequence). The DNA of the CDR3 is TGTGCCAGCAGTTACCCCACGGGTGAGCAGCCCCAGCATTTT. As protein: CASSYPTGEQPQHF.

The chain employs TRBV19 and TRBJ1-2, with D perhaps matching TRBD1 (6 bases). The V end lost 9 bases, the J end lost 0 bases, and 11 bases lay between the germline ends. Germline V lookup: CDR1 LNHDA, CDR2 SQIVND (reference sequence). CDR3 length: 13 residues. CDR3 coding DNA: TGTGCCAGCCAGGGGTACGCTAACTATGGCTACACCTTC. Protein product: CASQGYANYGYTF.

The chain is built from TRBV7-2 and TRBJ2-5, with D tentatively TRBD2 (6 bases). The CDR3 has 12 residues. Trimming pared 7 bases from V and 7 bases from J, leaving 13 bases between. The germline gives CDR1 SGHTA, CDR2 FQGNSA. The CDR3 here is CASTLPGGTQYF. The CDR3 nucleotides are TGTGCCAGCACCCTCCCCGGGGGGACCCAGTACTTC.

The V gene is TRBV5-4, the J gene TRBJ1-2; D is uncertain. The CDR3 has 12 amino acids. Germline V CDR1 and CDR2: SGHNT, YYREEE (reference sequence). V was cut by 0 bases and J by 7 bases, with 7 bases left in between. CDR3 loop: CASSLGGGGYTF. The CDR3 DNA is TGTGCCAGCAGCTTGGGAGGAGGTGGCTACACCTTC.

The gene calls are TRBV29-1 and TRBJ2-1; 8 bases fit TRBD2. CDR1 is SQVTM, CDR2 ANQGSEA, per germline. J lost 7 bases, V lost 0 bases, and 8 bases had no gene match. This CDR3 is built from 15 residues. The CDR3 nucleotides are TGCAGCGTTGAAGATCGGTACCGGGAGGGGAATGAGCAGTTCTTC. Translation gives CSVEDRYREGNEQFF.

This chain uses TRBV9 with TRBJ1-2; D is undetermined. Trimming left V 3 bases short and J 5 bases short, with 8 bases between. This CDR3 spans 12 amino acids. Germline V gives CDR1 SGDLS, CDR2 YYNGEE. The DNA for the CDR3 is TGTGCCAGCAGCGCCCACAGTTATGGCTACACCTTC. Translating gives CASSAHSYGYTF.

There are a few counts of this clone. J is TRBJ2-1 and V is TRBV28, with 11 bases lining up with TRBD1. Unmatched junction bases numbered 2, after V lost 0 bases and J lost 7 bases. Germline V gene data show CDR1 as MDHEN and CDR2 as SYDVKM. The CDR3 totals 15 residues. Here the CDR3 DNA reads TGTGCCAGCAGTTTATGGGGGACAGGGGGTAATGAGCAGTTCTTC. Translating it yields CASSLWGTGGNEQFF. The full variable domain, with the rest looked up from reference TRBV28 and TRBJ2-1, is DVKVTQSSRYLVKRTGEKVFLECVQDMDHENMFWYRQDPGLGLRLIYFSYDVKMKEKGDIPEGYSVSREKKERFSLILESASTNQTSMYLCASSLWGTGGNEQFFGPGTRLTVL.

The chain is built from TRBV6-1 and TRBJ2-2; the D gene is possibly TRBD1 (6 bases). The CDR3 spans 17 residues. Trimming cost V 4 bases and J 1 base, with 16 bases left between them. Looked up from germline, CDR1 is MNHNS and CDR2 is SASEGT. DNA for the CDR3: TGTGCCAGCAGTGTACTCGCAGGGGACCTGAACACCGGGGAGCTGTTTTTT. Residues: CASSVLAGDLNTGELFF.

The J gene is TRBJ2-1, the V gene TRBV5-5; 9 nucleotides agree with TRBD2. The V gene's germline CDR1 is SGHKS and CDR2 YYEKEE (reference sequence). The CDR3 loop spans 11 amino acids. The trim removed 3 bases at V and 13 bases at J, leaving 2 bases unmatched. The CDR3 nucleotides read TGTGCCAGCAGCTCCGGGACTAGCCAGTTCTTC. Its translation: CASSSGTSQFF.

This clone has only one observation. This chain links TRBV28 with TRBJ1-5; D is uncertain. Germline assignment: CDR1 MDHEN and CDR2 SYDVKM. Deletions cut 6 bases from V and 2 bases from J, with 11 bases between. This CDR3 spans 14 amino acids. CDR3 nucleotide sequence: TGTGCCAGCAGCCGAGGGTGGGGCAATCAGCCCCAGCATTTT. Translation: CASSRGWGNQPQHF.

V is TRBV29-1 and J is TRBJ1-2, with D tentatively TRBD1 (5 bases). Trimming took off 3 bases at V and 6 bases at J, with 17 bases between the two ends. Germline CDR1 and CDR2: SQVTM and ANQGSEA. CDR3 length equals 14 residues. The CDR3 DNA sequence: TGCAGCGTTGATCCGAGTCTCCCAGGGAATGGCTACACCTTC. Amino acids: CSVDPSLPGNGYTF.

The chain links TRBV6-6 to TRBJ1-1; 9 bases fit TRBD1. The ends lost 5 bases at V and 3 bases at J; junction bases unmatched: 7. The CDR3 spans 15 residues. Germline-derived CDR1 and CDR2 are MNHNY and SVGAGI (reference sequence). In DNA form, the CDR3 reads TGTGCCAGCAGTCCGGGGACAGGGCGTCACACTGAAGCTTTCTTT. This gives the protein CASSPGTGRHTEAFF.